This TCR beta chain is from a study of T cell responses to AZD1222 COVID-19 vaccine. Study-level points and caveats: Among spike-specific TCRs, nearly half reportedly target unmutated variant regions. Among the donors, most were white British and more were female, and clonal diversity was possibly underestimated. Rises in breadth and depth of Spike-specific TCRs came after two AZD1222 doses. Without day 14 samples, only post-peak T cell repertoires were studied.

Germline loops: CDR1 LNHNV, CDR2 YYDKDF (reference sequence). The CDR3 extends over 16 amino acids. With 3 bases clipped from V and 1 base from J, the junction kept 6 bases outside the gene matches. TCRdb's copy holds only in-frame clones and misses some; the assay was immunoSEQ multiplex PCR. The sample lists about 60,000 clones, 85% to 95% seen once, with about 5.7% in the top ten. With regard to this clone: Its specificity is unknown.

The receptor comes from an adult who received the MenACWY meningococcal vaccine as a control. The specimen was peripheral blood, collected 28 days after the second dose of the MenACWY control vaccine. The J gene is TRBJ1-1, the V gene TRBV15; TRBD1 aligns across 9 bases. This CDR3 is CATSRYTGGENTEAFF. The CDR3 nucleotides read TGTGCCACCAGCAGGTACACAGGGGGCGAGAACACTGAAGCTTTCTTT.